Reported below is one TCR beta chain. Its antigen is not known. The CDR3 sequence is 13 residues long. Germline lookup yields CDR1 MNHEY and CDR2 SVGAGI. Trimming cost V 6 bases and J 7 bases; bases outside gene matches: 5. The PCR had 60 Vbeta and 13 Jbeta primers. Repertoires were generated with immunoSEQ multiplex PCR, while TCRdb's copy carries only in-frame clones and drops some. Recorded for this sample: 90,000 to 150,000 clones. This entry comes from a study of cytomegalovirus exposure and HLA in healthy donors. General study results and limits: Previous analysis showed most TCR beta V segments were productive about 87% or about 30% of the time. A missense DCLRE1C variant was associated with V- and J-gene trimming of TCR beta chains in a later analysis, and an independent cohort replicated the association. When presence/absence was analysed, sequencing depth was taken to be roughly uniform across donors.

This TCR was recovered from a man aged 18 to 30 in good health and CMV-seronegative. This chain uses TRBV6-5 with TRBJ2-7, with 11 bases aligning to TRBD1. The sample was PBMCs. The CDR3 nucleotides are TGTGCCAGCAGGCGGGACAGGGGGAGTGAGCAGTACTTC. Amino acids: CASRRDRGSEQYF.